These 8 T cell receptor beta chains were all obtained from the same sample, sequenced in a study of T-cell memory formation after mild COVID-19. TCRdb itself ran the 5' RACE reads through MiXCR, one entry per CDR3 protein. Of 250,000 to 350,000 distinct CDR3 sequences in the sample, 15% were seen once. Sample: PBMCs or a T cell subset sorted from them (not recorded which). The receptors here all came from a man aged 18 to 30 who had mild COVID-19 (a few samples of this study predate the infection). Cell type and time point are not known.

The chain carries TRBV12-3 or TRBV12-4 and TRBJ1-2; a weak D match, TRBD1 (6 bases). CDR3 size: 13 residues. V lost 3 bases and J 3 bases, leaving 8 bases between the germline ends. The DNA for the CDR3 is TGTGCCAGCAGTTTTGCAGGGGACTATGGCTACACCTTC. Its protein is CASSFAGDYGYTF.

The V and J genes are TRBV7-9 and TRBJ1-5; D is uncertain. The V gene's germline CDR1 is SEHNR and CDR2 FQNEAQ (reference sequence). Deletions cut 1 base from V and 7 bases from J, with 8 bases between. The CDR3 is 13 amino acids. This chain's CDR3 is CASSLGLEQPQHF. The CDR3 bases are TGTGCCAGCAGCTTAGGTTTGGAGCAGCCCCAGCATTTT.

The chain combines TRBV27 with TRBJ2-3, with D maybe TRBD2 (5 bases). The CDR3 has 13 amino acids. Trimming took off 0 bases at V and 9 bases at J, with 10 bases between the two ends. CDR1 and CDR2 (germline): MNHEY, SMNVEV (reference sequence). This CDR3 reads CASSLSRGWTQYF. The CDR3 DNA reads as TGTGCCAGCAGTTTATCACGCGGGTGGACGCAGTATTTT.

The rearrangement joins TRBV4-1 to TRBJ2-1; D may be TRBD1 (6 bases). This CDR3 comprises 17 residues. Germline CDR1 MGHRA, CDR2 YSYEKL. V was pared by 5 bases and J by 6 bases, with 23 bases between. Here the CDR3 DNA reads TGCGCCAGCAGCGTAAAGGTCATGGGGGCGACCTTCAATGAGCAGTTCTTC. Its translation: CASSVKVMGATFNEQFF.

This clonotype was counted a few times. The chain has TRBV6-1 and TRBJ1-5; 7 bases are a match to TRBD1. Trimming removed 6 bases from V and 7 bases from J; junction bases left unmatched: 12. The CDR3 runs 15 residues. Germline V gene data show CDR1 as MNHNS and CDR2 as SASEGT. The CDR3 DNA follows: TGTGCCAGCAGCCGTGGGCAGGGGGTGTGGCAGCCCCAGCATTTT. Translation gives CASSRGQGVWQPQHF.

This clonotype was observed a handful of times. The rearrangement uses TRBV7-9 and TRBJ2-2; 10 positions match TRBD1. Losses at the gene ends were 5 bases for V and 5 bases for J; bases not matched to a gene: 5. The length of the CDR3 is 15 residues. Per germline, CDR1 SEHNR and CDR2 FQNEAQ (reference sequence). The CDR3 bases are TGTGCCAGCAGCGAAGGGACAGGGGAAACCGGGGAGCTGTTTTTT. Translation gives CASSEGTGETGELFF.

This clonotype has more than one count but fewer than ten. V is TRBV2 and J is TRBJ2-2, with no clear D. CDR3 length: 12 amino acids. V lost 4 bases and J 12 bases, leaving 12 bases between the germline ends. Looked up from germline, CDR1 is SNHLY and CDR2 is FYNNEI. CDR3 nucleotides: TGTGCCAGCAGTGTAGGGAAAGGGAAGCTGTTTTTT. Its translation is CASSVGKGKLFF.

The table lists this clonotype with a few counts. The chain combines TRBV5-1 with TRBJ1-2; the D is unclear. In germline, CDR1 is SGHRS, CDR2 YFSETQ. This CDR3 comprises 15 residues. V was trimmed by 4 bases and J by 8 bases, leaving 21 bases between them. The CDR3 loop reads CASSPIGGREGGYTF. CDR3 bases: TGCGCCAGCAGCCCTATCGGCGGAAGAGAAGGAGGCTACACCTTC.